One and the same sample provided the 28 T cell receptor beta chains below, sequenced in a study of CD8+ T cells in alopecia areata. In each case, RNA was isolated and then reverse transcribed into cDNA as the sequencing template. Sequencing was performed with immunoSEQ multiplex PCR; in TCRdb, only in-frame clones are kept and a portion is missing. Here the sample spans roughly 120,000 clones, more than 30% being singletons. Material for sequencing was CD4+ T cells sorted from blood. All receptors come from a human donor with alopecia areata.

The gene calls are TRBV7-9 and TRBJ2-5; TRBD1 or TRBD2 may be the D gene (5 bases each). Germline-derived CDR1 and CDR2 are SEHNR and FQNEAQ (reference sequence). V lost 0 bases and J 1 base, leaving 9 bases between the germline ends. CDR3 length equals 15 residues. CDR3 sequence: CASSLAGTRQETQYF. The CDR3 bases are TGTGCCAGCAGCTTAGCGGGGACCCGCCAAGAGACCCAGTACTTC.

The chain combines TRBV30 with TRBJ1-5; 10 nucleotides line up with TRBD1. Trimming cost V 0 bases and J 2 bases; bases outside gene matches: 4. Germline CDR1 reads GTSNPN; CDR2 reads SVGIG (reference sequence). The CDR3 has 16 amino acids. The CDR3 nucleotides read TGTGCCTGGAGTGTAACCGGGACAGGGGGCAATCAGCCCCAGCATTTT. It encodes CAWSVTGTGGNQPQHF.

CDR3 sequence: CASSSNTEGYTF. The DNA for the CDR3 is TGTGCCAGCAGCTCCAATACGGAAGGCTACACCTTC. V usage is TRBV7-2 and J usage is TRBJ1-2; no definite D call. The ends were cut back, 4 bases at V and 8 bases at J, with 11 bases in the middle. The CDR3 sequence is 12 residues long. CDR1 and CDR2 (germline): SGHTA, FQGNSA.

This rearrangement joins TRBV27 to TRBJ2-7; D is perhaps TRBD1 (5 bases). This CDR3 is 14 amino acids long. Trimming took off 2 bases at V and 5 bases at J, with 13 bases between the two ends. Per germline, CDR1 MNHEY and CDR2 SMNVEV (reference sequence). The CDR3 region has the DNA TGTGCCAGCAGTTTACACCCAGGGCCTAACGAGCAGTACTTC. Residues: CASSLHPGPNEQYF.

V usage is TRBV30 and J usage is TRBJ1-5; TRBD1 matches at 8 bases. The length of the CDR3 is 14 residues. Germline V lookup: CDR1 GTSNPN, CDR2 SVGIG (reference sequence). Germline trimming cut 0 bases from V and 5 bases from J; bases unmatched to any gene: 3. DNA of the CDR3: TGTGCCTGGAGTGTAACAGGGGGTCATCAGCCCCAGCATTTT. Residues: CAWSVTGGHQPQHF.

The chain uses TRBV4-3 and TRBJ2-4; D ambiguous. Trimming cost V 0 bases and J 3 bases, with 9 bases left between them. Germline CDR1 is LGHNA and CDR2 is YSLEER. The CDR3 covers 15 residues. CDR3 nucleotide sequence: TGCGCCAGCAGCCAAGAGTTTACCAGCAAAAACATTCAGTACTTC. As protein: CASSQEFTSKNIQYF.

This clone was picked up a small number of times. The J gene is TRBJ1-1, the V gene TRBV29-1; 9 positions match TRBD1. CDR3 length equals 15 residues. CDR1 is SQVTM and CDR2 is ANQGSEA in the germline V gene. V shed 7 bases and J 1 base; nucleotides not matched to a gene: 10. The CDR3 reads CSAQGTGGRNTEAFF. DNA for the CDR3: TGCAGCGCGCAAGGAACAGGGGGCAGGAACACTGAAGCTTTCTTT.

V is TRBV4-1 and J is TRBJ2-7; D gene ambiguous. V lost 5 bases, J lost 0 bases, and 14 bases lay in between. This CDR3 is 15 amino acids long. Germline assignment: CDR1 MGHRA and CDR2 YSYEKL. The CDR3 DNA sequence: TGCGCCAGCAGCTACGCTCCCAGCCCCTCCTACGAGCAGTACTTC. Protein product: CASSYAPSPSYEQYF.

The V and J genes are TRBV2 and TRBJ2-7, with D uncertain. The V end was cut by 5 bases, the J end by 3 bases, with 8 bases between. Germline CDR1 is SNHLY and CDR2 is FYNNEI. The CDR3 spans 12 residues. The CDR3 region is CASSKGYYEQYF. The DNA for the CDR3 is TGTGCCAGCAGTAAGGGTTACTACGAGCAGTACTTC.

The chain employs TRBV6-6 and TRBJ2-5; either TRBD1 or TRBD2 may fit D (5 bases each). There are 14 residues in the CDR3. Germline V gene lookup returns CDR1 MNHNY and CDR2 SVGAGI (reference sequence). The V gene lost 2 bases and the J gene lost 5 bases, with 12 bases spanning the gap. CDR3 region: CASSYGTPGETQYF. For the CDR3, the DNA is TGTGCCAGCAGTTACGGGACCCCGGGGGAGACCCAGTACTTC.

This rearrangement joins TRBV5-1 to TRBJ2-5, with TRBD1 as a possible D gene (5 bases). This CDR3 comprises 15 residues. The germline gives CDR1 SGHRS, CDR2 YFSETQ. With 0 bases removed from V and 1 base from J, the gap between germline ends came to 10 bases. Written as DNA, the CDR3 is TGCGCCAGCAGCTTGGGCTCGACAGCCCAAGAGACCCAGTACTTC. Protein sequence: CASSLGSTAQETQYF.

V and J are TRBV6-4 and TRBJ2-6; D uncertain. Trimming cost V 0 bases and J 4 bases, with 4 bases left between them. CDR1 is MRHNA, CDR2 SNTAGT, per germline. The CDR3 runs to 14 residues. CDR3 coding DNA: TGTGCCAGCAGTGACTCGGGGGGGGCCAACGTCCTGACTTTC. Protein sequence: CASSDSGGANVLTF.

A few counts support this clone. V is TRBV7-3 and J is TRBJ2-3; maybe TRBD1 (5 bases). This CDR3 spans 15 amino acids. The ends were cut back, 5 bases at V and 2 bases at J, with 14 bases in the middle. Germline CDR1 SGHTA, CDR2 FQGTGA. The CDR3 is CASSPVATDTDTQYF. For the CDR3, the DNA is TGTGCCAGCAGCCCCGTTGCGACAGACACAGATACGCAGTATTTT.

This clone was recorded only once. The chain employs TRBV4-3 and TRBJ2-7; 10 bases match TRBD2. From germline, CDR1 is LGHNA and CDR2 YSLEER. CDR3 length: 14 amino acids. J gave up 4 bases and V 4 bases, and 4 bases lay outside the gene matches. The CDR3 loop is CASSPSGSGYEQYF. The CDR3 DNA reads TGCGCCAGCAGCCCTAGCGGGAGTGGGTACGAGCAGTACTTC.

The V gene is TRBV27, the J gene TRBJ2-7; D gene uncertain. The germline CDR1 and CDR2 sequences are MNHEY and SMNVEV (reference sequence). V shed 6 bases and J shed 0 bases, with 9 bases lying between them. The CDR3 runs to 13 residues. The CDR3 sequence is CASSFKGSYEQYF. Here the CDR3 DNA reads TGTGCCAGCAGCTTTAAGGGCTCCTACGAGCAGTACTTC.

The gene calls are TRBV29-1 and TRBJ2-5; D is ambiguous. The CDR3 extends over 16 amino acids. V was shortened by 0 bases and J by 1 base, with 15 bases between the two germline ends. The germline V gene encodes CDR1 SQVTM and CDR2 ANQGSEA. The chain's CDR3 is CSVEDPTQQLQETQYF. In nucleotides, the CDR3 is TGCAGCGTTGAAGATCCGACTCAGCAGCTCCAAGAGACCCAGTACTTC.

This clone has only a few counts. J is TRBJ1-2 and V is TRBV29-1, with D possibly TRBD1 on 6 matching bases. Germline CDR1 SQVTM, CDR2 ANQGSEA. The CDR3 length is 15 residues. With 1 base removed from V and 4 bases from J, the gap between germline ends came to 16 bases. CDR3 sequence reads: CSVEGLRGGTYGYTF. CDR3 DNA sequence: TGCAGCGTTGAAGGCCTAAGAGGGGGAACCTATGGCTACACCTTC.

As DNA, the CDR3 is TGTGCCAGCAGTCTTGCCCCACCGGCAACTAATGAAAAACTGTTTTTT. Amino acids: CASSLAPPATNEKLFF. The genes are TRBV7-2 and TRBJ1-4; D unresolved. Germline V gene lookup returns CDR1 SGHTA and CDR2 FQGNSA. The CDR3 covers 16 residues. V was clipped by 6 bases and J by 0 bases, with 14 bases between them.

The chain has TRBV30 and TRBJ2-1, with 11 positions matching TRBD2. V lost 3 bases to trimming and J lost 5 bases; unmatched junction nucleotides: 9. The CDR3 totals 16 residues. From germline, CDR1 is GTSNPN and CDR2 SVGIG (reference sequence). The CDR3 coding sequence is TGTGCCTGGAGCCGACGTCGACTAGCGGGACACAATGAGCAGTTCTTC. Translating gives CAWSRRRLAGHNEQFF.

This clone came up a few times. The V and J genes are TRBV5-1 and TRBJ2-5, with a tentative D call TRBD2 (5 bases). Germline V gives CDR1 SGHRS, CDR2 YFSETQ. The CDR3 loop spans 15 amino acids. V was shortened by 7 bases and J by 5 bases, with 21 bases between the two germline ends. This chain's CDR3 is CASGRDGPPVETQYF. The DNA of the CDR3 is TGCGCCAGCGGTCGGGATGGACCCCCCGTGGAGACCCAGTACTTC.

CDR3 in amino acids: CASSSPRGPYEQYF. CDR3 bases: TGTGCCAGCAGCTCGCCTAGGGGTCCCTACGAGCAGTACTTC. The V gene is TRBV13, the J gene TRBJ2-7; weak D call: TRBD1 (5 bases). The CDR3 has 14 amino acids. Germline V lookup: CDR1 PRHDT, CDR2 FYEKMQ (reference sequence). The V end was cut by 4 bases, the J end by 2 bases, with 12 bases between.

There are a few counts of this clone. This chain uses TRBV5-1 with TRBJ1-1; D is unclear. The germline gives CDR1 SGHRS, CDR2 YFSETQ. V was shortened by 1 base and J by 2 bases, with 12 bases between the two germline ends. The CDR3 is 15 amino acids. CDR3 residues: CASSLSRGLNTEAFF. CDR3 sequence (DNA): TGCGCCAGCAGCTTGAGTCGAGGCCTTAACACTGAAGCTTTCTTT.

This clone was observed a handful of times. The genes are TRBV29-1 and TRBJ1-1; D unclear. With 4 bases removed from V and 1 base from J, the gap between germline ends came to 13 bases. The germline gives CDR1 SQVTM, CDR2 ANQGSEA. The CDR3 loop spans 14 amino acids. The CDR3 reads CSVVPRGRNTEAFF. The CDR3 coding sequence is TGCAGCGTTGTCCCCCGTGGTAGGAACACTGAAGCTTTCTTT.

The V and J genes are TRBV28 and TRBJ1-5; TRBD1 agrees at 8 bases. The CDR3 contains 14 residues. After removal of 2 bases from V and 6 bases from J, the junction contained 3 bases not matched to a gene. The germline gives CDR1 MDHEN, CDR2 SYDVKM. The CDR3 region is CASSLIQGGQPQHF. CDR3 DNA: TGTGCCAGCAGTTTAATACAGGGGGGTCAGCCCCAGCATTTT.

In its sample, this clone was seen a few times. The CDR3 bases are TGTGCCAGCAGTCCTAGCGGTGGATTAAGCGAGCAGTACTTC. Residues: CASSPSGGLSEQYF. This chain connects TRBV27 to TRBJ2-7, with TRBD2 matching over 7 bases. V gave up 5 bases and J gave up 6 bases; unmatched junction bases: 10. Looked up from germline, CDR1 is MNHEY and CDR2 is SMNVEV (reference sequence). The CDR3 consists of 14 residues.

The chain combines TRBV29-1 with TRBJ2-5; D possibly corresponds to TRBD1 (5 bases). This CDR3 contains 14 residues. Germline values: CDR1 SQVTM, CDR2 ANQGSEA. The V gene lost 2 bases and the J gene lost 1 base, with 11 bases spanning the gap. CDR3 region: CSVEPDISQETQYF. In DNA form, the CDR3 reads TGCAGCGTTGAACCGGACATTAGCCAAGAGACCCAGTACTTC. The variable domain in full, completed from reference TRBV29-1 and TRBJ2-5, reads SAVISQKPSRDICQRGTSLTIQCQVDSQVTMMFWYRQQPGQSLTLIATANQGSEATYESGFVIDKFPISRPNLTFSTLTVSNMSPEDSSIYLCSVEPDISQETQYFGPGTRLLVL.

The chain has TRBV5-1 and TRBJ2-1; TRBD2 is a possible D gene (6 bases). The CDR3 sequence is 13 residues long. V was trimmed by 5 bases and J by 15 bases, leaving 21 bases between them. Germline V CDR1 and CDR2: SGHRS, YFSETQ. This CDR3 reads CASSPPRGSESFF. The CDR3 DNA reads as TGCGCCAGCAGTCCCCCCCGGGGGAGCGAGTCGTTCTTC. Full variable domain (remainder filled in from reference TRBV5-1 and TRBJ2-1): KAGVTQTPRYLIKTRGQQVTLSCSPISGHRSVSWYQQTPGQGLQFLFEYFSETQRNKGNFPGRFSGRQFSNSRSEMNVSTLELGDSALYLCASSPPRGSESFFGPGTRLTVL.

This chain links TRBV30 with TRBJ2-7, with 11 positions matching TRBD2. The junction had 9 bases not matched to a gene; V was cut back by 5 bases and J by 3 bases. The germline V gene encodes CDR1 GTSNPN and CDR2 SVGIG (reference sequence). This CDR3 contains 15 residues. DNA for the CDR3: TGTGCCTGGGGTTTTGGTAGCGGGAGGGGCTACGAGCAGTACTTC. This gives the protein CAWGFGSGRGYEQYF.